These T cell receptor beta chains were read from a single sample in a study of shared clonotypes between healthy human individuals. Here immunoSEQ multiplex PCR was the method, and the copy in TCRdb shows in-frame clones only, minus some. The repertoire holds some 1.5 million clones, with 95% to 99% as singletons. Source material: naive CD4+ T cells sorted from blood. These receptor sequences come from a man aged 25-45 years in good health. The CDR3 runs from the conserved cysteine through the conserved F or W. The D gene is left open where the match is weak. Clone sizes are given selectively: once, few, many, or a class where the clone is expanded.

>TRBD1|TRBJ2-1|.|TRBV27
TGTGCCAGCAGCTTGGACAGGGGAAATGGTGAGCAGTTCTTC
CASSLDRGNGEQFF
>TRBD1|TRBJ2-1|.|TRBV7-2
TGTGCCAGCAGGGCACCGGGACAGGGCCTGTTCTGGCTGTTCTTC
CASRAPGQGLFWLFF
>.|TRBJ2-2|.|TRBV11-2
TGTGCCAGCAGCTTGAGAGGGACGGGGGAGCTGTTTTTT
CASSLRGTGELFF
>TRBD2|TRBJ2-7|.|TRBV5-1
TGCGCCAGCAGCTTTGGACTAGCGGGCCCCCATGAGGAGCAGTACTTC
CASSFGLAGPHEEQYF
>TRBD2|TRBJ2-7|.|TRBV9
TGTGCCAGCAGCGGGGGACTATCAGGATCCTACGAGCAGTACTTC
CASSGGLSGSYEQYF
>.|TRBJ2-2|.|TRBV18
TGTGCCAGCTCAACTATTGAGGTGTCTGTCACCGGGGAGCTGTTTTTT
CASSTIEVSVTGELFF
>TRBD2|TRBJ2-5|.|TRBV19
TGTGCCAGTGCGAAAGCCCCCAGAGGCACACACGACCCAGGACTAGCGGGAAGGGAGACCCAGTACTTC
CASAKAPRGTHDPGLAGRETQYF
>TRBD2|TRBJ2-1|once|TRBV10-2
TGCGCCAGCAGTGAGGTAGCGGGAGCCATTGAGCAGTTCTTC
CASSEVAGAIEQFF
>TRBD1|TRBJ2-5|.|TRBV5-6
TGTGCCAGCAGCTTTGGGAACACAGGGGTGGGACAGACCCAGTACTTC
CASSFGNTGVGQTQYF
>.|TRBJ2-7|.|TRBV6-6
TGTGCCAGCAGTTACTCGTCCTACGAGCAGTACTTC
CASSYSSYEQYF
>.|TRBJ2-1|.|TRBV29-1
TGCAGCGTTCAAAGGGGAGTCGGGTGGAATGAGCAGTTCTTC
CSVQRGVGWNEQFF
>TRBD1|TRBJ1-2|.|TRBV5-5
TGTGCCAGCAGCCGGGACAGGGGGCAAGGCTACACCTTC
CASSRDRGQGYTF
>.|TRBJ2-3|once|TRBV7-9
TGTGCCAGCAGCTTAAGGGCAGATACGCAGTATTTT
CASSLRADTQYF
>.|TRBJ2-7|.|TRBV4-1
TGCGCCAGCAGCCAAGACCCGGGGGCGCTAAAGGCCTACGAGCAGTACTTC
CASSQDPGALKAYEQYF
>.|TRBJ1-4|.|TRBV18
TGTGCCAGCTCACCACAGGGTGGGCCTAATGAAAAACTGTTTTTT
CASSPQGGPNEKLFF
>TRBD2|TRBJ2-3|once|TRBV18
TGTGCCAGCTCACTAGGACTAGCGGGAGGGCCAGATACGCAGTATTTT
CASSLGLAGGPDTQYF
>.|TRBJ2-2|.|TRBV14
TGTGCCAGCAGCCAAGTAGAGCGAACCGGGGAGCTGTTTTTT
CASSQVERTGELFF
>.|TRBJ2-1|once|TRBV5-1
TGCGCCAGCAGCTTCAGTTACAATGAGCAGTTCTTC
CASSFSYNEQFF
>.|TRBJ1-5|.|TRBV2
TGTGCCAGCGGGCAGGGTGGGAATCAGCCCCAGCATTTT
CASGQGGNQPQHF
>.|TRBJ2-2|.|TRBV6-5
TGTGCCAGCAGTTCACTAGTATCCCCCGGGGAGCTGTTTTTT
CASSSLVSPGELFF
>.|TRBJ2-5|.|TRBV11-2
TGTGCCAGCAGCCTTCGGACACCTCAAGAGACCCAGTACTTC
CASSLRTPQETQYF
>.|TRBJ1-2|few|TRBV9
TGTGCCAGCAGCGTCGGGGGTCAGGGGAGGAACTATGGCTACACCTTC
CASSVGGQGRNYGYTF
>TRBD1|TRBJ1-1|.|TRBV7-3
TGTGCCAGCAGCTTATCACAGGGGGCAGGTTTGACTGAAGCTTTCTTT
CASSLSQGAGLTEAFF
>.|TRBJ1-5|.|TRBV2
TGTGCCAGCAGCCGAGGGCAGGGAATTCAGCCCCAGCATTTT
CASSRGQGIQPQHF
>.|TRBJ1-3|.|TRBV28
TGTGCCAGCAGTCTCCGGGACTGGTCTGGAAACACCATATATTTT
CASSLRDWSGNTIYF
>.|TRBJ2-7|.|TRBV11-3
TGTGCCAGCAGCTTACCAGGGTCCTACGAGCAGTACTTC
CASSLPGSYEQYF
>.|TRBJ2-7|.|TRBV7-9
TGTGCCAGCAGCTTTGGGGCCGCCGCCTACGAGCAGTACTTC
CASSFGAAAYEQYF
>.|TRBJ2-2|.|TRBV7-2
TGTGCCAGCAGCTTAAGTGTCGGTAGTAGCCACACCGGGGAGCTGTTTTTT
CASSLSVGSSHTGELFF
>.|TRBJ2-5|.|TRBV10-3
TGTGCCATCAGTAGAGGGACTCAAGAGACCCAGTACTTC
CAISRGTQETQYF
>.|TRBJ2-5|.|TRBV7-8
TGTGCCAGCAGCTCCTGGGGGACACCAGCGGAGACCCAGTACTTC
CASSSWGTPAETQYF
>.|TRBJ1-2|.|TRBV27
TGTGCCAGCAGTGACTCTACGGGGGCTGCTAGGTATGGCTACACCTTC
CASSDSTGAARYGYTF
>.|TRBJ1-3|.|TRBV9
TGTGCCAGCAGCGTAGATCAGGGAACTGGAAACACCATATATTTT
CASSVDQGTGNTIYF
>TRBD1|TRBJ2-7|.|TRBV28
TGTGCCAGCCTAACCGGGACAGGGGCCTACGAGCAGTACTTC
CASLTGTGAYEQYF
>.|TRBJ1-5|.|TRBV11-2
TGTGCCAGCAGCCCCGACGGTAGCAATCAGCCCCAGCATTTT
CASSPDGSNQPQHF
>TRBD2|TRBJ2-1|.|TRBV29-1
TGCAGCGTTGAGGGGGATAGCGGGCTTGAGCAGTTCTTC
CSVEGDSGLEQFF
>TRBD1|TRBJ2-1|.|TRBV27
TGTGCCAGCAGTTATACAGGGGAACACAATGAGCAGTTCTTC
CASSYTGEHNEQFF
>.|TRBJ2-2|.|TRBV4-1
TGCGCCAGCAGCCAAGAAAACAGGGTTACCGGGGAGCTGTTTTTT
CASSQENRVTGELFF
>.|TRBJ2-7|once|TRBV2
TGTGCCAGCATGAGCGCCTACGAGCAGTACTTC
CASMSAYEQYF
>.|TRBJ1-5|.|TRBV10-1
TGCGCCAGCAGTGAGGGAGGGAAGGGATCCAATCAGCCCCAGCATTTT
CASSEGGKGSNQPQHF
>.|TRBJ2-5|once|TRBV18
TGTGCCAGCTCCCACGGGCGACTAGTCTACCAAGAGACCCAGTACTTC
CASSHGRLVYQETQYF
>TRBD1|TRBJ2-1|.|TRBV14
TGTGCCAGCAGCCAAGATGTACCCGCCAGGGGGATTTACAATGAGCAGTTCTTC
CASSQDVPARGIYNEQFF
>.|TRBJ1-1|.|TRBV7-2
TGTGCCAGCAGCTTAGTTCTCAGGATGAACACTGAAGCTTTCTTT
CASSLVLRMNTEAFF
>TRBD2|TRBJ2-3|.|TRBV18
TGTGCCAGCTCACCACCCGGACTAGCGGGAAAAATAGATACGCAGTATTTT
CASSPPGLAGKIDTQYF
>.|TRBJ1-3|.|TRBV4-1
TGCGCCAGCAGCCAATCGGACAGAGCAATTGGAAACACCATATATTTT
CASSQSDRAIGNTIYF
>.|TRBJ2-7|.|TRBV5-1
TGCGCCAGCAGCATACTAGCCCCGACAACTCGTTTCTCCTACGAGCAGTACTTC
CASSILAPTTRFSYEQYF
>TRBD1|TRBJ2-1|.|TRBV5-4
TGTGCCAGCAGCCCAACAGGGGCCTCCTACAATGAGCAGTTCTTC
CASSPTGASYNEQFF
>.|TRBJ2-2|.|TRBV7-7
TGTGCTAGCAGCCCACACACCGGGGAGCTGTTTTTT
CASSPHTGELFF
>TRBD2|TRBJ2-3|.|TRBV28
TGTGCCAGCAGTTTTGGGAGTAGCGGGAGATCGGATACGCAGTATTTT
CASSFGSSGRSDTQYF
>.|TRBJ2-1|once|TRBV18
TGTGCCAGCTCACGGACGTGGGACAATGAGCAGTTCTTC
CASSRTWDNEQFF
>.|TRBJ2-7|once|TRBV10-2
TGCGCCAGCAGTGCAGGAGCCTACGAGCAGTACTTC
CASSAGAYEQYF
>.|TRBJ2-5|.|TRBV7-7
TGTGCCAGCAGCTTACAAGGAACAAGAGGGGCCCAGTACTTC
CASSLQGTRGAQYF
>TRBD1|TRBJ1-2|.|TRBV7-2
TGTGCCAGCAGCTTAGAGAGGGGACAGGGAATGAGCTATGGCTACACCTTC
CASSLERGQGMSYGYTF
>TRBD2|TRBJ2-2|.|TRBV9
TGTGCCAGCAGCCCAACAGGACTAGGATGGACCGGGGAGCTGTTTTTT
CASSPTGLGWTGELFF